Listed here are 4 T cell receptor beta chains from one sample, sequenced in a study of blood T cell repertoires in COVID-19. Sequenced by immunoSEQ multiplex PCR; TCRdb stores in-frame clones only, minus some. The sample contains more than 200,000 clones, under 95% of which appear only once. The specimen sequenced was PBMCs or T cells enriched from blood (not recorded which). The receptors derive from a woman between 18 and 29 years old who had recovered from COVID-19.

The chain carries TRBV27 and TRBJ1-2; 7 nucleotides align to TRBD1. Germline V gene lookup returns CDR1 MNHEY and CDR2 SMNVEV (reference sequence). The CDR3 has 16 amino acids. The J segment lost 8 bases and the V segment lost 8 bases, leaving 20 bases of the junction unmatched. The CDR3 bases are TGTGCCAGCGCCCCTTGGGAACCGGGACAGCGAGGAGGCTACACCTTC. The encoded protein is CASAPWEPGQRGGYTF.

The V call is TRBV27, the J call TRBJ1-1; 7 bases agree with TRBD1. The V gene end was trimmed by 5 bases and the J gene end by 4 bases; junction bases not matched to a gene: 13. The CDR3 totals 16 residues. Germline V lookup: CDR1 MNHEY, CDR2 SMNVEV (reference sequence). This chain's CDR3 is CASSLGQAVGTTEAFF. The DNA of the CDR3 is TGTGCCAGCAGTCTAGGACAGGCCGTCGGGACCACTGAAGCTTTCTTT.

The chain is built from TRBV28 and TRBJ2-7, with D tentatively TRBD2 (6 bases). CDR3 length: 15 amino acids. V shed 7 bases and J shed 2 bases, with 18 bases lying between them. The V gene's germline CDR1 is MDHEN and CDR2 SYDVKM. CDR3: CASTVTRGIPYEQYF. DNA of the CDR3: TGTGCCAGCACCGTTACCCGGGGGATACCCTACGAGCAGTACTTC. Supplemented by reference TRBV28 and TRBJ2-7, the full variable domain reads DVKVTQSSRYLVKRTGEKVFLECVQDMDHENMFWYRQDPGLGLRLIYFSYDVKMKEKGDIPEGYSVSREKKERFSLILESASTNQTSMYLCASTVTRGIPYEQYFGPGTRLTVT.

The CDR3 loop reads CASSSQGLAGSNEQFF. The CDR3 nucleotides read TGTGCCAGCAGCTCACAGGGACTAGCGGGGAGCAATGAGCAGTTCTTC. The J gene is TRBJ2-1, the V gene TRBV11-2; 13 bases fit TRBD2. The germline gives CDR1 SGHAT, CDR2 FQNNGV. This CDR3 is 16 amino acids long. The V segment lost 4 bases and the J segment 6 bases; nucleotides outside the gene matches: 6.